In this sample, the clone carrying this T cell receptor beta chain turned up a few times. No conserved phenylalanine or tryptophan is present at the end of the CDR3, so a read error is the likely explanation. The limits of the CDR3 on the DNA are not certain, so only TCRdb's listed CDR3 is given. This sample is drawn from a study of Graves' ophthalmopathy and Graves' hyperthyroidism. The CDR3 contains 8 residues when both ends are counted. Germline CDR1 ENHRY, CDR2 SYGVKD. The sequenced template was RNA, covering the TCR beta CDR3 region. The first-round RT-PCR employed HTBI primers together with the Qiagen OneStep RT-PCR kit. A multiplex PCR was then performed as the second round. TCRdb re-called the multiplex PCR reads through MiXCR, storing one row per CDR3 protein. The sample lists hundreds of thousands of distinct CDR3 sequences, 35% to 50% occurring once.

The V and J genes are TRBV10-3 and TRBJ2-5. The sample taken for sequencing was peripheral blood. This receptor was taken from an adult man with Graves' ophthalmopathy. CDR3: CAISESNT.